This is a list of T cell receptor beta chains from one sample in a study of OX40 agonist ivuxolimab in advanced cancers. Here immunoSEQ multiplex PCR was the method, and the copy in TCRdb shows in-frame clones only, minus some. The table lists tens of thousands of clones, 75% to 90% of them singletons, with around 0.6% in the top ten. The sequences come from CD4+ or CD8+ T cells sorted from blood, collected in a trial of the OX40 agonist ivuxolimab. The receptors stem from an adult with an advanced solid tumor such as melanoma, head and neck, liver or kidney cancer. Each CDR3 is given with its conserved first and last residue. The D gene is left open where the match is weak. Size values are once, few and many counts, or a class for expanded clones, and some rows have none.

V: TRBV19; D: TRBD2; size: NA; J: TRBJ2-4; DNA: TGTGCCAGTAGCACTAGCGGGACAGCCAAAAACATTCAGTACTTC; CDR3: CASSTSGTAKNIQYF
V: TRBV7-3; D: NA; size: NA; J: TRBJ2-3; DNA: TGTGCCAGCAGCTTATACGGTGATACGCAGTATTTT; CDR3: CASSLYGDTQYF
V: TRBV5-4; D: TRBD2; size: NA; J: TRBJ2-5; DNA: TGTGCCAGCAGCTTGCGGACTAGCGGGGTGGAGACCCAGTACTTC; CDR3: CASSLRTSGVETQYF
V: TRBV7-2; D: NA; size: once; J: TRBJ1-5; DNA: TGTGCCAGCAGCTTAGACCGGAATCAGCCCCAGCATTTT; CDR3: CASSLDRNQPQHF
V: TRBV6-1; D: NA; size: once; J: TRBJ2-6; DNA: TGTGCCAGCAGCGCGACCGGCTCTGGGGCCAACGTCCTGACTTTC; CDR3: CASSATGSGANVLTF
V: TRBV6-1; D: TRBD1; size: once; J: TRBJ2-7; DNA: TGTGCCAGCAGTGATCCAGGGGGTCTCAGGGGCTACGAGCAGTACTTC; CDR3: CASSDPGGLRGYEQYF
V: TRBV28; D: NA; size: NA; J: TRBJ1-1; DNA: TGTGCCAGCAGTACCCCGGGCAGGAACACTGAAGCTTTCTTT; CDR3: CASSTPGRNTEAFF
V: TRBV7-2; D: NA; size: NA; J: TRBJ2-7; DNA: TGTGCCAGCAGCTTGACAAGCTACGAGCAGTACTTC; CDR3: CASSLTSYEQYF
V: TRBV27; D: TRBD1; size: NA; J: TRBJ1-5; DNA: TGTGCCAGCAGTCGCGGACAGGAGCAGCCCCAGCATTTT; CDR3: CASSRGQEQPQHF
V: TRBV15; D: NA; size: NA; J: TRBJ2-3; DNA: TGTGCCACCAGCAGAGGACCAGGAAGAGCGTCAGATACGCAGTATTTT; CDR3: CATSRGPGRASDTQYF
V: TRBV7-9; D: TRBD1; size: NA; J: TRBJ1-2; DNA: TGTGCCAGCAGCTTAAAGTCAGGGGGGAACTATGGCTACACCTTC; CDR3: CASSLKSGGNYGYTF
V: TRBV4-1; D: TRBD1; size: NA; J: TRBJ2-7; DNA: TGCGCCAGCAGCCATCCCGGGACAGGTGTCGAGCAGTACTTC; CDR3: CASSHPGTGVEQYF
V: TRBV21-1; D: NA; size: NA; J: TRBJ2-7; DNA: TGTGCCACCCGGGGGGACCGACCCTACGAGCAGTACTTC; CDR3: CATRGDRPYEQYF
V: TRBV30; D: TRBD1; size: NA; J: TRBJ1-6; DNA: TGTGCCTGGCTTCCCGGGACAGGGGGCAATTCACCCCTCCACTTT; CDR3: CAWLPGTGGNSPLHF
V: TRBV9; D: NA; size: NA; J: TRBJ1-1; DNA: TGTGCCAGCAGCGCTCTGGCGAGGGAGGACACTGAAGCTTTCTTT; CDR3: CASSALAREDTEAFF
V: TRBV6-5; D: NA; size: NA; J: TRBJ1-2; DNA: TGTGCCAGCAGATCCACTAACTATGGCTACACCTTC; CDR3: CASRSTNYGYTF
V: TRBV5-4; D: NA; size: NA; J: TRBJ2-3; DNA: TGTGCCAGCAGCTTGGGGGAGGTAGATACGCAGTATTTT; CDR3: CASSLGEVDTQYF
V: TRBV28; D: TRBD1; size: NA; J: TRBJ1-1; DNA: TGTGCCAGCAGGAACAGGGGCGGGCAGTACACTGAAGCTTTCTTT; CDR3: CASRNRGGQYTEAFF
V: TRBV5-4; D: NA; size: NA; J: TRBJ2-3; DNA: TGTGCCAGCAGCTTGGAAGCGAATCGCGGCACAGATACGCAGTATTTT; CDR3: CASSLEANRGTDTQYF
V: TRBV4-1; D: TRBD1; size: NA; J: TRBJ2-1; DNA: TGCGCCAGCAGCCAAGCGTTACAGGGGGCGTCCTACAATGAGCAGTTCTTC; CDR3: CASSQALQGASYNEQFF
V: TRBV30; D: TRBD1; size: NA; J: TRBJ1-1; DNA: TGTGCCTGGAGTGTAGGGGGCGGCACTGAAGCTTTCTTT; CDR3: CAWSVGGGTEAFF
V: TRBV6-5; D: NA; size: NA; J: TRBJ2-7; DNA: TGTGCCAGCAGTTTGGACGGCTACGAGCAGTACTTC; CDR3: CASSLDGYEQYF
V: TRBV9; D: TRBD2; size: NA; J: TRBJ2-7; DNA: TGTGCCAGCAGCGATTCCGGGACTAGCGTCGAGCAGTACTTC; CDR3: CASSDSGTSVEQYF
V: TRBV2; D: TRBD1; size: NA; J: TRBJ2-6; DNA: TGTGCCAGCAGTGATCAGGGGGCCGGGGCCAACGTCCTGACTTTC; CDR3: CASSDQGAGANVLTF
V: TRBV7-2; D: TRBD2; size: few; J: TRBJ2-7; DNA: TGTGCCAGCAGCTTAACCAGGCGGGAGGGCCTCCACGAGCAGTACTTC; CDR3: CASSLTRREGLHEQYF
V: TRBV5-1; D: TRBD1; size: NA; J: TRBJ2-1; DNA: TGCGCCAGCCAACCCGCCGGGACAGGGGTTTACAATGAGCAGTTCTTC; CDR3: CASQPAGTGVYNEQFF
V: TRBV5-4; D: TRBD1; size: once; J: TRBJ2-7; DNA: TGTGCCAGCAGCTTAACAGGGGGCTACGAGCAGTACTTC; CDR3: CASSLTGGYEQYF
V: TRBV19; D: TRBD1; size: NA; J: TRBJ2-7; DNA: TGTGCCAGTAGTATGCCGGGACAGGGGATCTACGAGCAGTACTTC; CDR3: CASSMPGQGIYEQYF
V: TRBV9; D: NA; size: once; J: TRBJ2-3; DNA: TGTGCCAGCAGCGTAGACGGTAGCACAGATACGCAGTATTTT; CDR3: CASSVDGSTDTQYF